The clone carrying this T cell receptor (beta chain) was seen repeatedly, ten times or more. Its target is not known. The length of the CDR3 is 14 residues. V gave up 1 base and J gave up 4 bases, with 7 bases separating them. The germline V gene encodes CDR1 SNHLY and CDR2 FYNNEI. This entry is derived from a study of breast tumors, draining lymph nodes, adjacent tissues. Whole-study results and caveats: Tumor and nontumor repertoires were significantly more similar in luminal-like than in basal-like breast cancer.

TCRdb called the multiplex PCR reads again in MiXCR, with one record for every CDR3 protein. This table has just under 65,000 distinct CDR3 sequences, roughly 59% appearing once. Sequencing used breast tumor tissue. This clonotype was obtained from a female donor with breast cancer. Some clones in this sample may be carry-over from other donors' samples. The genes are TRBV2 and TRBJ2-2; D unclear. CDR3 in DNA: TGTGCCAGCAGTGAAGATGTGAGCACCGGGGAGCTGTTTTTT. Its translation: CASSEDVSTGELFF.